The T cell receptor (beta chain) described here comes from a study of cytomegalovirus exposure and HLA in healthy donors. Study-level information: About 85 million unique TCRs from HLA-typed donors were held in an early release of data. General study findings and limits: In terms of immune exposure information, only CMV serostatus was available. The authors confirmed in vitro that three CMV-associated chains were specific for CMV antigens.

The PCR employed 60 Vbeta primers together with 13 Jbeta primers. This table comes from immunoSEQ multiplex PCR, and its TCRdb copy is limited to in-frame clones, with some not included. The data show 190,000 or so clones, around 86% seen once. This clone showed up many times. What it binds is unknown. The CDR3 consists of 15 residues. The germline gives CDR1 MRHNA, CDR2 SNTAGT. With 6 bases clipped from V and 2 bases from J, the junction kept 7 bases outside the gene matches. Source material: PBMCs. This chain links TRBV6-4 with TRBJ1-5, with 7 bases lining up with TRBD1. This receptor was identified in a woman in her forties or fifties in good health and CMV-seropositive. The CDR3 DNA is TGTGCCAGCAGCGAAGGGGGCGAGGGCAATCAGCCCCAGCATTTT. Translation gives CASSEGGEGNQPQHF.